These 13 T cell receptor beta chains were sequenced from one sample in a study of T cells in Graves' hyperthyroidism and ophthalmopathy. Researchers amplified the TCR beta CDR3 regions from RNA transcripts. During a first-round RT-PCR of the TCR CDR3, the HTBI primer set was used. MiXCR was run by TCRdb on the multiplex PCR reads, yielding one entry per CDR3 protein. This sample has around 250,000 distinct CDR3 sequences, with roughly 15% found just once. Sequences were obtained from blood. The receptors were sampled from a woman aged 18 to 35 with Graves' ophthalmopathy.

This clonotype has ten or more counts. The chain recombines TRBV6-1 with TRBJ1-3; D unresolved. Germline V gene lookup returns CDR1 MNHNS and CDR2 SASEGT. The CDR3 loop spans 13 amino acids. V gave up 8 bases and J gave up 0 bases, with 8 bases separating them. The CDR3 nucleotides read TGTGCCAGCGGTTGGGACTCTGGAAACACCATATATTTT. It specifies CASGWDSGNTIYF.

This clonotype was observed many times. The chain recombines TRBV5-1 with TRBJ1-2; D remains ambiguous. V lost 4 bases and J lost 5, with 15 bases in between. The CDR3 runs to 14 residues. The germline gives CDR1 SGHRS, CDR2 YFSETQ. CDR3 loop: CASSPLRPDYGYTF. In DNA, the CDR3 is TGCGCCAGCAGCCCCCTCCGGCCGGATTATGGCTACACCTTC. The entire variable domain, with the rest obtained from reference TRBV5-1 and TRBJ1-2, is as follows: KAGVTQTPRYLIKTRGQQVTLSCSPISGHRSVSWYQQTPGQGLQFLFEYFSETQRNKGNFPGRFSGRQFSNSRSEMNVSTLELGDSALYLCASSPLRPDYGYTFGSGTRLTVV.

The V and J genes are TRBV2 and TRBJ2-1, with 14 bases that match TRBD2. The V gene end was trimmed by 8 bases and the J gene end by 6 bases; junction bases not matched to a gene: 9. The CDR3 spans 16 residues. Germline V gene data show CDR1 as SNHLY and CDR2 as FYNNEI. The CDR3 is CASDAGTSGSPNEQFF. DNA for the CDR3: TGTGCCAGCGACGCCGGGACTAGCGGGAGTCCCAATGAGCAGTTCTTC.

The J gene is TRBJ2-1, the V gene TRBV5-5; 12 nucleotides line up with TRBD2. The CDR3 sequence is 18 residues long. Germline V gene lookup returns CDR1 SGHKS and CDR2 YYEKEE (reference sequence). J was trimmed by 4 bases and V by 2 bases; bases with no gene match: 10. The CDR3 here is CASSFRGLTSGGYNEQFF. The CDR3 nucleotides are TGTGCCAGCAGCTTCCGGGGATTGACTAGCGGGGGTTACAATGAGCAGTTCTTC.

There are many counts of this clonotype. The chain combines TRBV5-1 with TRBJ1-5, with unresolved D. The CDR3 covers 14 residues. Looked up from germline, CDR1 is SGHRS and CDR2 is YFSETQ. Trimming took 1 base from V and 4 from J, leaving 9 bases between them. In DNA, the CDR3 is TGCGCCAGCAGCTTGTCAGGAATTAATCAGCCCCAGCATTTT. Its protein is CASSLSGINQPQHF.

This chain uses TRBV6-2 or TRBV6-3 with TRBJ1-1; D is undetermined. Germline CDR1 reads MNHEY; CDR2 reads SVGEGT. CDR3 length equals 12 residues. V was trimmed by 7 bases and J by 3 bases, leaving 9 bases between them. The CDR3 sequence is CASTTRDTEAFF. CDR3 coding DNA: TGTGCCAGCACAACAAGGGACACTGAAGCTTTCTTT.

The sample holds a few counts of this clonotype. This sequence joins TRBV20-1 and TRBJ2-1, with 9 bases aligning to TRBD2. Trimming removed 5 bases from V and 0 bases from J; junction bases left unmatched: 5. This CDR3 comprises 15 residues. Germline CDR1 DFQATT, CDR2 SNEGSKA (reference sequence). The CDR3 DNA sequence: TGCAGTGCTTCCCTAGCGGGGAGCTCCTACAATGAGCAGTTCTTC. Translated: CSASLAGSSYNEQFF.

The chain recombines TRBV5-8 with TRBJ2-7, with TRBD2 identical over 13 bases. There are 15 residues in the CDR3. V shed 5 bases, J shed 2 bases, and the junction held 4 bases outside the gene matches. From germline, CDR1 is SGHTS and CDR2 YDEGEE. As DNA, the CDR3 is TGTGCCAGCAGTCTGGGACTAGCGGGAACCTACGAGCAGTACTTC. Encoded protein: CASSLGLAGTYEQYF.

This clonotype was observed many times. V gene TRBV20-1 combines with J gene TRBJ2-4; 10 nucleotides agree with TRBD2. V dropped 6 bases and J dropped 0; count of bases not matched to a gene: 8. Germline loops: CDR1 DFQATT, CDR2 SNEGSKA (reference sequence). The CDR3 runs 16 residues. The CDR3 is CSADGLAELAKNIQYF. DNA of the CDR3: TGCAGTGCCGATGGACTAGCGGAGTTAGCCAAAAACATTCAGTACTTC.

This clonotype was counted at least ten times. The V and J genes are TRBV28 and TRBJ2-6, with D tentatively TRBD1 (6 bases). This CDR3 has 17 amino acids. Deletions cut 2 bases from V and 1 base from J, with 12 bases between. CDR1 and CDR2 (germline): MDHEN, SYDVKM. The chain's CDR3 is CASSLRGWGSGANVLTF. The CDR3 coding sequence is TGTGCCAGCAGTTTAAGGGGGTGGGGATCTGGGGCCAACGTCCTGACTTTC.

This clonotype was recorded many times. V is TRBV20-1 and J is TRBJ2-3; D is undetermined. The V end was cut by 6 bases, the J end by 2 bases, with 9 bases between. CDR1 is DFQATT, CDR2 SNEGSKA, per germline (reference sequence). The CDR3 is made up of 12 amino acids. This chain's CDR3 is CSAPYPTDTQYF. The CDR3 nucleotides are TGCAGTGCCCCGTATCCCACAGATACGCAGTATTTT.

This clonotype was counted a single time. V and J are TRBV7-9 and TRBJ2-5, with 10 bases aligning to TRBD2. Germline assignment: CDR1 SEHNR and CDR2 FQNEAQ (reference sequence). Unmatched junction bases numbered 4, after V lost 1 base and J lost 2 bases. The CDR3 runs 16 residues. Written as DNA, the CDR3 is TGTGCCAGCAGCTTAGATTCTAGCGGGGGACAAGAGACCCAGTACTTC. It yields the protein CASSLDSSGGQETQYF.

The table lists this clonotype with many counts. The chain employs TRBV27 and TRBJ2-1; the match to TRBD2 covers 12 bases. The CDR3 runs to 18 residues. V lost 0 bases and J lost 4; bases outside the gene matches: 7. Germline loops: CDR1 MNHEY, CDR2 SMNVEV (reference sequence). The CDR3 DNA sequence: TGTGCCAGCAGTTTATCGGGACTAGCGGGTGGCGGGTACAATGAGCAGTTCTTC. Its translation is CASSLSGLAGGGYNEQFF.